The 2 T cell receptor beta chains presented below share a single source sample, sequenced in a study of Ad26.COV2.S vaccination and SARS-CoV-2 variants. Generated by immunoSEQ multiplex PCR, the TCRdb table keeps only in-frame clones and is missing some. The sample has more than 400,000 clones; 90% are singletons. The treatment here: 15 to 20 received Ad26.COV2.S at low or high dose, single or two shots; about five received placebo; per-sample allocation not given. After the first vaccine or placebo injection, samples were drawn on day 63. Sequencing was performed on peripheral blood, taken in a trial of Ad26.COV2.S vaccine versus placebo. These receptors all stem from a person aged 18-60 years who received the Ad26.COV2.S COVID-19 vaccine or a placebo.

J is TRBJ2-1 and V is TRBV19, with 8 bases aligning to TRBD1. J lost 4 bases, V lost 7 bases, and 12 bases had no gene match. The CDR3 consists of 16 residues. CDR1 and CDR2 from the germline V gene are LNHDA and SQIVND (reference sequence). The CDR3 coding sequence is TGTGCCAGTACGTTCAGGGGGCTTTCGGGATACAATGAGCAGTTCTTC. Translation: CASTFRGLSGYNEQFF.

The V and J genes are TRBV5-1 and TRBJ2-6; 9 bases are shared with TRBD1. Germline V gene sequence: CDR1 SGHRS, CDR2 YFSETQ. The CDR3 contains 18 residues. J lost 2 bases, V lost 4 bases, and 10 bases had no gene match. CDR3 sequence: CASSPGQGRGPGANVLTF. The CDR3 DNA reads TGCGCCAGCAGCCCGGGACAGGGCAGAGGGCCTGGGGCCAACGTCCTGACTTTC.